This TCR beta chain was recorded in a study of OX40 agonist ivuxolimab in advanced cancers. Profiling relied on immunoSEQ multiplex PCR, and the TCRdb table lists in-frame clones only, not all of them. The sample has roughly 12,000 clones, about 86% seen once. Germline values: CDR1 LGHNA, CDR2 YSLEER. CDR3 length: 16 residues. The V end was cut by 0 bases, the J end by 6 bases, with 18 bases between. The starting material was CD4+ or CD8+ T cells sorted from blood, obtained in a trial of the OX40 agonist ivuxolimab. This TCR came from an adult with an advanced solid tumor such as melanoma, head and neck, liver or kidney cancer. The chain uses TRBV4-3 and TRBJ2-7, with a possible D match to TRBD1 (6 bases). DNA for the CDR3: TGCGCCAGCAGCCAAGATTTCGGGACAAGTTCTACCGAGCAGTACTTC. Protein: CASSQDFGTSSTEQYF.